These 14 T cell receptor beta chains were all obtained from the same sample, sequenced in a study of T cells in localized non-small cell lung cancer. Generated by immunoSEQ multiplex PCR, the TCRdb table keeps only in-frame clones and is missing some. The table records more than 2,000 clones, nearly 25% of them present only once. This specimen consisted of lung tumor tissue, obtained before any cancer treatment. The origin of the receptors is a woman aged 40-69 years with stage I lung adenocarcinoma.

V is TRBV18 and J is TRBJ1-1, with TRBD1 matching over 7 bases. CDR1 is KGHSH, CDR2 LQKENI, per germline. The CDR3 loop spans 16 amino acids. J gave up 4 bases and V 1 base, and 9 bases lay outside the gene matches. CDR3 sequence (DNA): TGTGCCAGCTCACCACGGGGCACAGGGGCGGGCACTGAAGCTTTCTTT. Its protein product is CASSPRGTGAGTEAFF.

This clone was detected only a few times. The CDR3 DNA sequence: TGTGCCAGCAGTTTAGGGCCTACAGGGGGCAATGGCTACACCTTC. Translated, it gives CASSLGPTGGNGYTF. The chain has TRBV28 and TRBJ1-2; the match to TRBD1 covers 9 bases. This CDR3 has 15 residues. CDR1 MDHEN and CDR2 SYDVKM come from the germline V gene. Germline trimming cut 2 bases from V and 6 bases from J; bases unmatched to any gene: 7.

The genes are TRBV11-3 and TRBJ1-2; TRBD1 might be the D (6 bases). Looked up from germline, CDR1 is SGHNT and CDR2 is YENEEA. This CDR3 is built from 16 residues. V lost 3 bases to trimming and J lost 8 bases, with 22 bases between them. The CDR3 bases are TGTGCCAGCAGCTTGACCGTAAGATGGGGGGCGCAAGGCTACACCTTC. This translates into CASSLTVRWGAQGYTF.

The chain couples TRBV19 to TRBJ2-7; tentative D call: TRBD1 (6 bases). Trimming took 4 bases from V and 0 from J, leaving 13 bases between them. The CDR3 consists of 15 residues. Per germline, CDR1 LNHDA and CDR2 SQIVND (reference sequence). CDR3 sequence reads: CASSNRGGSSYEQYF. CDR3 sequence (DNA): TGTGCCAGTAGTAACCGAGGGGGAAGCTCCTACGAGCAGTACTTC.

There are a few counts of this clone. The chain has TRBV11-3 and TRBJ2-1, with 10 bases matching TRBD2. Germline loops: CDR1 SGHNT, CDR2 YENEEA. J was trimmed by 6 bases and V by 5 bases; bases with no gene match: 13. The CDR3 loop spans 17 amino acids. CDR3 protein: CASSTSGTSARGNEQFF. CDR3 sequence (DNA): TGTGCCAGCAGCACCTCCGGGACTAGCGCGAGGGGCAATGAGCAGTTCTTC.

This clone was seen a few times. The chain is built from TRBV5-1 and TRBJ1-1, with TRBD1 as a possible D gene (6 bases). CDR3 length: 18 amino acids. The germline V and J ends were trimmed by 4 bases and 1 base, with 23 bases remaining between them. CDR1 SGHRS and CDR2 YFSETQ come from the germline V gene. The DNA of the CDR3 is TGCGCCAGCAGCCCGATTCCGGGGGGGCCCACTACGAACACTGAAGCTTTCTTT. Translating gives CASSPIPGGPTTNTEAFF.

The chain has TRBV11-3 and TRBJ1-5; D is unclear. The CDR3 loop spans 15 amino acids. Per germline, CDR1 SGHNT and CDR2 YENEEA. The V end lost 5 bases, the J end lost 3 bases, and 14 bases lay between the germline ends. The CDR3 nucleotides are TGTGCCAGCAGCGGCATTTCGACTGTCAATCAGCCCCAGCATTTT. This sequence encodes CASSGISTVNQPQHF.

The chain is built from TRBV28 and TRBJ1-5; no definite D call. Per germline, CDR1 MDHEN and CDR2 SYDVKM. V gave up 6 bases and J gave up 3 bases, with 15 bases separating them. The CDR3 totals 15 residues. The CDR3 nucleotides are TGTGCCAGCAGCCCTGCCCGGCAGATCAATCAGCCCCAGCATTTT. Translating gives CASSPARQINQPQHF.

The V gene is TRBV11-3, the J gene TRBJ1-2; TRBD1 matches 7 bases. Germline CDR1 and CDR2: SGHNT and YENEEA. V shed 1 base and J 4 bases; nucleotides not matched to a gene: 9. This CDR3 has 16 residues. The CDR3 DNA reads TGTGCCAGCAGCTTAGTACGGCAGGGGGGTTCCTATGGCTACACCTTC. It translates to CASSLVRQGGSYGYTF.

The V gene is TRBV5-1, the J gene TRBJ2-1, with a possible D match to TRBD2 (5 bases). Germline CDR1 is SGHRS and CDR2 is YFSETQ. CDR3 length equals 14 residues. V gave up 3 bases and J gave up 9 bases, with 16 bases separating them. CDR3 in amino acids: CASSSAGQRIEQFF. CDR3 DNA sequence: TGCGCCAGCAGCTCTGCGGGCCAGCGGATTGAGCAGTTCTTC. The whole variable domain, filled in from reference TRBV5-1 and TRBJ2-1, reads KAGVTQTPRYLIKTRGQQVTLSCSPISGHRSVSWYQQTPGQGLQFLFEYFSETQRNKGNFPGRFSGRQFSNSRSEMNVSTLELGDSALYLCASSSAGQRIEQFFGPGTRLTVL.

A few counts support this clone. This sequence joins TRBV11-3 and TRBJ2-1; D might be TRBD1 or TRBD2, each matching 5 bases. CDR1 and CDR2 from the germline V gene are SGHNT and YENEEA. The CDR3 totals 14 residues. With 3 bases removed from V and 10 bases from J, the gap between germline ends came to 16 bases. The CDR3 DNA reads as TGTGCCAGCAGCTTTAGGGACGACATCCTGGAGCAGTTCTTC. Translated, it gives CASSFRDDILEQFF.

The chain is built from TRBV19 and TRBJ2-3, with TRBD2 matching 8 bases. Germline CDR1 LNHDA, CDR2 SQIVND (reference sequence). This CDR3 has 15 amino acids. Trimming removed 2 bases from V and 5 bases from J; junction bases left unmatched: 6. CDR3 residues: CASSIQRGLIDTQYF. DNA of the CDR3: TGTGCCAGTAGTATACAGCGGGGGCTCATAGATACGCAGTATTTT.

The gene calls are TRBV5-1 and TRBJ2-1; 11 nucleotides agree with TRBD2. Unmatched junction bases numbered 3, after V lost 0 bases and J lost 7 bases. The CDR3 sequence is 15 residues long. The germline V gene has CDR1 SGHRS and CDR2 YFSETQ. CDR3 DNA sequence: TGCGCCAGCAGCTTGGTGGCTAGCGGGAGGAATGAGCAGTTCTTC. Protein sequence: CASSLVASGRNEQFF.

Within the sample, this clone is medium-sized. The V call is TRBV11-3, the J call TRBJ1-4; D ambiguous. In germline, CDR1 is SGHNT, CDR2 YENEEA. The V and J ends lost 3 bases and 3 bases respectively, with 11 bases between them. The CDR3 extends over 15 amino acids. CDR3 sequence reads: CASSLYSTPNEKLFF. CDR3 sequence (DNA): TGTGCCAGCAGCTTGTACTCCACACCTAATGAAAAACTGTTTTTT.